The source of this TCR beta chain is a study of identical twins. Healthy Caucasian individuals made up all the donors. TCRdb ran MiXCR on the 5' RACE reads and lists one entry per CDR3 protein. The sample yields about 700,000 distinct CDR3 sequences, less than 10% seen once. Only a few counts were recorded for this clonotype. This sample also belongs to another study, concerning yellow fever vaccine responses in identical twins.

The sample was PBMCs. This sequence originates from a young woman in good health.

CDR3 in DNA: TGCGCCAGCAGCTTGGACATCCCGGGACTAGCGGGGAACTCCTACGAGCAGTACTTC. This gives the protein CASSLDIPGLAGNSYEQYF. The chain recombines TRBV5-1 with TRBJ2-7, with TRBD2 matching 13 bases. Germline V CDR1 and CDR2: SGHRS, YFSETQ. V trimming: 0 bases; J trimming: 0 bases; junction bases outside the gene matches: 9. The CDR3 contains 19 residues.